The 9 T cell receptor beta chains below come from one sample, sequenced in a study of blood T cell repertoires in COVID-19. Profiling relied on immunoSEQ multiplex PCR, and the TCRdb table lists in-frame clones only, not all of them. The sample holds 350,000 to 450,000 clones; roughly 90% are singletons and the top ten take approximately 1.2%. Sample: peripheral blood. Receptor source: a man aged 35 to 55 with acute or convalescent COVID-19.

The chain employs TRBV6-2 or TRBV6-3 and TRBJ2-1, with TRBD2 matching over 8 bases. After removal of 5 bases from V and 2 bases from J, the junction contained 2 bases not matched to a gene. Germline CDR1 MNHEY, CDR2 SVGEGT. CDR3 length: 14 amino acids. CDR3 bases: TGTGCCAGCAGTACCGGGGGGGCCTACAATGAGCAGTTCTTC. This translates into CASSTGGAYNEQFF.

A remark on this clone: One end of the junction is discordant with germline, which a read error may explain. This chain uses TRBV19 with TRBJ1-2; weak D call: TRBD1 (6 bases). CDR1 and CDR2 (germline): LNHDA, SQIVND (reference sequence). The CDR3 is made up of 16 amino acids. The CDR3 nucleotides read TGTGCCAGTAGTTGGAACGGGGACACGGCTAGTTATGGCCACACCTTC. It is translated as CASSWNGDTASYGHTF.

In this sample, this clone turned up a few times. CDR3 nucleotides: TGTGCCAGCAGCTTGAGGCAAGCGGGGGTTCACAATGAGCAGTTCTTC. The encoded protein is CASSLRQAGVHNEQFF. This rearrangement joins TRBV5-5 to TRBJ2-1, with 8 bases that match TRBD2. With 1 base clipped from V and 5 bases from J, the junction kept 8 bases outside the gene matches. Germline-derived CDR1 and CDR2 are SGHKS and YYEKEE (reference sequence). CDR3 length: 16 residues.

The rearrangement joins TRBV5-1 to TRBJ2-5, with no clear D. With 0 bases removed from V and 4 bases from J, the gap between germline ends came to 10 bases. The CDR3 loop spans 14 amino acids. Germline V gene data show CDR1 as SGHRS and CDR2 as YFSETQ. The CDR3: CASSLGLPAETQYF. In DNA, the CDR3 is TGCGCCAGCAGCTTGGGGCTCCCTGCAGAGACCCAGTACTTC.

The genes are TRBV4-2 and TRBJ2-3; TRBD2 matches 10 bases. The CDR3 length is 17 residues. Per germline, CDR1 LGHNA and CDR2 YNFKEQ. V lost 1 base and J lost 4; bases outside the gene matches: 8. The CDR3 nucleotides read TGTGCCAGCAGCCAAGGCCTAGCGGGAGAATCGCCAGATACGCAGTATTTT. Protein: CASSQGLAGESPDTQYF.

J is TRBJ2-1 and V is TRBV19; no definite D call. From germline, CDR1 is LNHDA and CDR2 SQIVND (reference sequence). Between the trimmed V and J ends, which lost 3 bases and 1 base, there was a span of 10 bases. The CDR3 sequence is 15 residues long. CDR3 sequence: CASSIGSGSYNEQFF. In DNA, the CDR3 is TGTGCCAGTAGTATTGGGTCAGGATCCTACAATGAGCAGTTCTTC. The whole variable domain, remainder taken from reference TRBV19 and TRBJ2-1, is DGGITQSPKYLFRKEGQNVTLSCEQNLNHDAMYWYRQDPGQGLRLIYYSQIVNDFQKGDIAEGYSVSREKKESFPLTVTSAQKNPTAFYLCASSIGSGSYNEQFFGPGTRLTVL.

The chain recombines TRBV9 with TRBJ2-7, with D hard to call. Germline values: CDR1 SGDLS, CDR2 YYNGEE. The CDR3 is made up of 14 amino acids. V lost 0 bases and J lost 2, with 9 bases in between. Here the CDR3 reads CASSVGPQAYEQYF. The CDR3 nucleotides are TGTGCCAGCAGCGTAGGGCCCCAGGCCTACGAGCAGTACTTC. Supplemented by reference TRBV9 and TRBJ2-7, the full variable domain reads DSGVTQTPKHLITATGQRVTLRCSPRSGDLSVYWYQQSLDQGLQFLIQYYNGEERAKGNILERFSAQQFPDLHSELNLSSLELGDSALYFCASSVGPQAYEQYFGPGTRLTVT.

The chain combines TRBV28 with TRBJ1-5, with TRBD1 identical over 9 bases. This CDR3 region has 15 residues. Germline V lookup: CDR1 MDHEN, CDR2 SYDVKM. V was clipped by 10 bases and J by 5 bases; unmatched bases: 12. CDR3 in DNA: TGTGCCACCATTACCGGGACAGGGAAGGATCAGCCCCAGCATTTT. Protein sequence: CATITGTGKDQPQHF. Looking up the rest from reference TRBV28 and TRBJ1-5 gives the full variable domain: DVKVTQSSRYLVKRTGEKVFLECVQDMDHENMFWYRQDPGLGLRLIYFSYDVKMKEKGDIPEGYSVSREKKERFSLILESASTNQTSMYLCATITGTGKDQPQHFGDGTRLSIL.

This chain links TRBV5-1 with TRBJ1-1; TRBD1 is a possible D gene (6 bases). This CDR3 has 17 residues. Germline CDR1 SGHRS, CDR2 YFSETQ. The V end lost 0 bases, the J end lost 1 base, and 16 bases lay between the germline ends. This chain's CDR3 is CASSLGNRALGNTEAFF. For the CDR3, the DNA is TGCGCCAGCAGCTTGGGCAACAGGGCCTTGGGGAACACTGAAGCTTTCTTT.